This T cell receptor (beta chain) is from a study of blood T cell repertoires in COVID-19. Study-level information: In each case, the material was cDNA or gDNA derived from T cells, B-cell-depleted T cells, or PBMCs.

TCRdb keeps only in-frame clones here, not all; method: immunoSEQ multiplex PCR. The sample lists almost 500,000 clones; around 85% were seen once. Participants' reported clinical history set cohort assignment. Germline trimming cut 6 bases from V and 7 bases from J; bases unmatched to any gene: 8. Germline CDR1 and CDR2: MRHNA and SNTAGT. This CDR3 spans 13 amino acids. The sequence came from a woman aged 55-70 years who had recovered from COVID-19. The rearrangement uses TRBV6-4 and TRBJ1-2, with 7 bases matching TRBD1. Sequencing used PBMCs or T cells enriched from blood (not recorded which). The CDR3 here is CASSGQVDGGYTF. DNA for the CDR3: TGTGCCAGCAGCGGACAGGTGGACGGTGGCTACACCTTC.